This section outlines one T cell receptor (beta chain) sequence together with its context. This specimen comes from a study of CD8 T cells in ankylosing spondylitis. CDR3 length: 16 residues. Germline V gene data show CDR1 as SGHTA and CDR2 as FQGNSA. Deletions cut 3 bases from V and 6 bases from J, with 18 bases between. TCRdb called the 5' RACE reads again in MiXCR, with one record for every CDR3 protein. Of around 340,000 distinct CDR3 sequences listed, approximately 20% are singletons. This TCR was recovered from a male donor with ankylosing spondylitis or in good health (not recorded which). The V call is TRBV7-2, the J call TRBJ2-1, with unresolved D. The sequenced sample was blood, either unsorted or a sorted T cell fraction (not recorded which). CDR3 DNA sequence: TGTGCCAGCAGCTTGGGGTTCGGGCCTCCCACCAATGAGCAGTTCTTC. The encoded protein is CASSLGFGPPTNEQFF.